The 25 T cell receptor beta chains presented below share a single source sample, sequenced in a study of cytomegalovirus exposure and HLA in healthy donors (dated by TCRdb to the late 2010s). Library creation used the immunoSEQ multiplex PCR assay. For the multiplex PCR, a mixture combining 60 forward primers for TCR Vbeta segments and 13 reverse primers for TCR Jbeta segments was used. In its TCRdb copy, this immuneACCESS table keeps in-frame sequences only and misses some clones. Where compared with another copy, unresolved V genes explain less than half of these, and the others have no known cause. In this sample the table shows roughly 100,000 clones, 76% of which occur a single time. The ten largest account for over 8% of the sample. Sequencing input: PBMCs. These receptors were taken from a man aged 35 to 55 in good health and CMV-seropositive.

This chain links TRBV25-1 with TRBJ2-1, with 10 positions matching TRBD2. V lost 5 bases, J lost 2 bases, and 3 bases stayed unmatched. The CDR3 is 15 amino acids. Germline V gene lookup returns CDR1 MGHDK and CDR2 SYGVNS. CDR3 region: CASSTAGGTYNEQFF. CDR3 nucleotide sequence: TGTGCCAGCAGTACAGCGGGGGGGACCTACAATGAGCAGTTCTTC.

The chain uses TRBV2 and TRBJ2-1, with a possible D match to TRBD1 (5 bases). The CDR3 is 15 amino acids. Germline values: CDR1 SNHLY, CDR2 FYNNEI. The V end lost 3 bases, the J end lost 3 bases, and 12 bases lay between the germline ends. DNA of the CDR3: TGTGCCAGCAGTGAGACGGCAGGGTACTACAATGAGCAGTTCTTC. Translated, it gives CASSETAGYYNEQFF.

The chain combines TRBV11-3 with TRBJ2-7, with D unclear. V lost 5 bases to trimming and J lost 4 bases, with 9 bases between them. This CDR3 is built from 12 residues. The germline V gene encodes CDR1 SGHNT and CDR2 YENEEA. CDR3 DNA sequence: TGTGCCAGCAGCACCGACTTGTACGAGCAGTACTTC. It encodes CASSTDLYEQYF.

Notes on this clone: The junction does not match germline at one end; this may be a read error. The rearrangement links TRBV5-6 to TRBJ2-2; 10 bases map to TRBD2. CDR3 size: 15 residues. Germline values: CDR1 SGHDT, CDR2 YYEEEE. The CDR3 loop is CASSLPSGSAGKLFF. In DNA, the CDR3 is TGTGCCAGCAGCTTGCCTAGCGGGAGCGCCGGGAAGCTGTTTTTT.

This rearrangement joins TRBV7-6 to TRBJ2-2, with D maybe TRBD2 (5 bases). V was pared by 1 base and J by 3 bases, with 18 bases between. This CDR3 region has 18 residues. Germline V lookup: CDR1 SGHVS, CDR2 FNYEAQ. The CDR3 region is CASSLVSGSFADTGELFF. In DNA form, the CDR3 reads TGTGCCAGCAGCTTAGTAAGCGGCAGCTTTGCAGACACCGGGGAGCTGTTTTTT.

This clone was picked up a small number of times. The chain uses TRBV7-9 and TRBJ1-4; D gene ambiguous. This CDR3 has 16 residues. Trimming removed 1 base from V and 0 bases from J, with 9 bases in between. Per germline, CDR1 SEHNR and CDR2 FQNEAQ (reference sequence). The CDR3 DNA sequence: TGTGCCAGCAGCTTAGGCCAACATTCAACTAATGAAAAACTGTTTTTT. Translating it yields CASSLGQHSTNEKLFF.

CDR3 DNA sequence: TGTGCCTGGAGCCATGAACAGGGTGAAGCTTTCTTT. It encodes CAWSHEQGEAFF. The V call is TRBV30, the J call TRBJ1-1; D is possibly TRBD1 (6 bases). The ends were cut back, 3 bases at V and 7 bases at J, with 12 bases in the middle. CDR1 is GTSNPN, CDR2 SVGIG, per germline (reference sequence). This CDR3 has 12 residues.

V usage is TRBV19 and J usage is TRBJ2-3, with D tentatively TRBD2 (5 bases). V lost 1 base to trimming and J lost 4 bases, with 12 bases between them. Germline loops: CDR1 LNHDA, CDR2 SQIVND (reference sequence). This CDR3 spans 15 amino acids. CDR3 DNA: TGTGCCAGTAGTATAGTCGGGGATGGGGCAGATACGCAGTATTTT. Its translation: CASSIVGDGADTQYF.

The chain uses TRBV18 and TRBJ2-1; tentative D call: TRBD1 (5 bases). The CDR3 loop spans 14 amino acids. The ends were cut back, 3 bases at V and 6 bases at J, with 12 bases in the middle. Germline V lookup: CDR1 KGHSH, CDR2 LQKENI. CDR3 DNA: TGTGCCAGCTCACCTGACAGTGGGGCCAATGAGCAGTTCTTC. It yields the protein CASSPDSGANEQFF.

This clone was recorded once. The V and J genes are TRBV9 and TRBJ2-1; TRBD2 matches at 8 bases. CDR3 size: 16 residues. Losses at the gene ends were 3 bases for V and 2 bases for J; bases not matched to a gene: 7. Germline CDR1 reads SGDLS; CDR2 reads YYNGEE. The CDR3 sequence: CASSATSGPAYNEQFF. CDR3 sequence (DNA): TGTGCCAGCAGCGCAACTAGCGGTCCTGCCTACAATGAGCAGTTCTTC.

The chain has TRBV29-1 and TRBJ2-1; 10 bases map to TRBD1. CDR1 is SQVTM and CDR2 is ANQGSEA in the germline V gene. The V gene end was trimmed by 4 bases and the J gene end by 5 bases; junction bases not matched to a gene: 8. This CDR3 has 15 amino acids. The CDR3 region is CSVVGTGAYHNEQFF. CDR3 nucleotides: TGCAGCGTTGTTGGGACAGGGGCGTATCACAATGAGCAGTTCTTC.

This sequence joins TRBV7-3 and TRBJ2-1; 9 positions agree with TRBD2. Germline lookup yields CDR1 SGHTA and CDR2 FQGTGA. There are 16 residues in the CDR3. J gave up 0 bases and V 5 bases, and 5 bases lay outside the gene matches. The CDR3 sequence is CASSPSTSGSYNEQFF. As DNA, the CDR3 is TGTGCCAGCAGCCCGTCGACTAGCGGCTCCTACAATGAGCAGTTCTTC.

This rearrangement joins TRBV7-2 to TRBJ2-1; D is perhaps TRBD2 (6 bases). Per germline, CDR1 SGHTA and CDR2 FQGNSA. The CDR3 has 16 amino acids. Trimming left V 1 base short and J 0 bases short, with 10 bases between. CDR3 protein: CASSLGRARSYNEQFF. CDR3 in DNA: TGTGCCAGCAGCTTAGGGAGGGCTCGCTCCTACAATGAGCAGTTCTTC. The variable domain in full, completed from reference TRBV7-2 and TRBJ2-1, reads GAGVSQSPSNKVTEKGKDVELRCDPISGHTALYWYRQSLGQGLEFLIYFQGNSAPDKSGLPSDRFSAERTGGSVSTLTIQRTQQEDSAVYLCASSLGRARSYNEQFFGPGTRLTVL.

J is TRBJ1-4 and V is TRBV27, with 7 positions matching TRBD1. CDR3 length: 17 residues. CDR1 is MNHEY, CDR2 SMNVEV, per germline (reference sequence). V lost 5 bases, J lost 8 bases, and 17 bases stayed unmatched. Here the CDR3 reads CASSGGGTAALGEKLFF. For the CDR3, the DNA is TGTGCCAGCAGTGGAGGAGGGACAGCGGCCTTGGGAGAAAAACTGTTTTTT.

The chain recombines TRBV30 with TRBJ1-6; 9 positions match TRBD1. Germline V gene data show CDR1 as GTSNPN and CDR2 as SVGIG (reference sequence). The J segment lost 5 bases and the V segment lost 3 bases, leaving 2 bases of the junction unmatched. The CDR3 has 14 amino acids. The CDR3 DNA follows: TGTGCCTGGAGGACAGGGGGACATAATTCACCCCTCCACTTT. Translating it yields CAWRTGGHNSPLHF.

The genes are TRBV7-2 and TRBJ1-6; the D is unclear. This CDR3 comprises 19 residues. Deletions cut 2 bases from V and 0 bases from J, with 17 bases between. In germline, CDR1 is SGHTA, CDR2 FQGNSA. Written as DNA, the CDR3 is TGTGCCAGCAGCTTAAATAGGCAGGCTAAGAGCTCCTATAATTCACCCCTCCACTTT. Its translation is CASSLNRQAKSSYNSPLHF.

Turning to this clone: Sequence at one end of the junction differs from germline and may be a read error. Written as DNA, the CDR3 is TGTGCCAGTAGTCCCACCGGGACAGGGAATCCCAAAAACAGTCAGTACTTC. Amino acid sequence: CASSPTGTGNPKNSQYF. The chain employs TRBV19 and TRBJ2-4; 9 nucleotides align to TRBD1. CDR3 length: 17 amino acids. Germline CDR1 and CDR2: LNHDA and SQIVND (reference sequence).

The genes are TRBV10-3 and TRBJ1-1, with TRBD1 as a possible D gene (5 bases). CDR3 length: 18 residues. Germline lookup yields CDR1 ENHRY and CDR2 SYGVKD. Trimming removed 0 bases from V and 0 bases from J, with 17 bases in between. This chain's CDR3 is CAISESAASGTVNTEAFF. For the CDR3, the DNA is TGTGCCATCAGTGAGTCGGCCGCGAGCGGGACGGTGAACACTGAAGCTTTCTTT.

J is TRBJ2-3 and V is TRBV7-9; TRBD2 matches 9 bases. The CDR3 is 14 residues long. Looked up from germline, CDR1 is SEHNR and CDR2 is FQNEAQ (reference sequence). J was trimmed by 7 bases and V by 5 bases; bases with no gene match: 7. This CDR3 is CASSVGLASYTQYF. CDR3 bases: TGTGCCAGCAGCGTGGGACTAGCCTCATATACGCAGTATTTT.

This rearrangement joins TRBV6-5 to TRBJ2-1, with D tentatively TRBD1 (6 bases). This CDR3 comprises 15 residues. Trimming shortened V by 4 bases and J by 8 bases, and 18 bases separated the two germline ends. Germline-derived CDR1 and CDR2 are MNHEY and SVGAGI. CDR3 loop: CASSSGTWAGDEQFF. The DNA for the CDR3 is TGTGCCAGCAGTTCGGGTACGTGGGCAGGGGATGAGCAGTTCTTC.

This clone was detected only a few times. The J gene is TRBJ1-5, the V gene TRBV7-2, with D unresolved. The CDR3 consists of 13 residues. V was clipped by 2 bases and J by 9 bases, with 11 bases between them. Per germline, CDR1 SGHTA and CDR2 FQGNSA. The CDR3 sequence: CASSLPFSGPQHF. CDR3 DNA sequence: TGTGCCAGCAGCTTACCTTTCAGCGGGCCCCAGCATTTT.

This chain uses TRBV7-9 with TRBJ2-3; 13 bases line up with TRBD2. The CDR3 loop spans 17 amino acids. The ends lost 4 bases at V and 1 base at J; junction bases unmatched: 5. Germline CDR1 is SEHNR and CDR2 is FQNEAQ (reference sequence). The CDR3 here is CASSSRTSGGGTDTQYF. DNA of the CDR3: TGTGCCAGCAGCTCTCGGACTAGCGGGGGCGGCACAGATACGCAGTATTTT.

This clone came up a few times. This chain links TRBV6-6 with TRBJ1-3; D not resolved. The CDR3 is 15 residues long. The V end lost 4 bases, the J end lost 0 bases, and 10 bases lay between the germline ends. The germline V gene encodes CDR1 MNHNY and CDR2 SVGAGI (reference sequence). The CDR3 here is CASSSPDYSGNTIYF. In DNA, the CDR3 is TGTGCCAGCAGTTCCCCGGACTACTCTGGAAACACCATATATTTT.

This chain uses TRBV7-9 with TRBJ1-6, with D perhaps TRBD1 (5 bases). V lost 3 bases and J 6 bases, leaving 9 bases between the germline ends. Germline lookup yields CDR1 SEHNR and CDR2 FQNEAQ (reference sequence). The CDR3 runs 14 residues. CDR3 sequence (DNA): TGTGCCAGCAGCTTCGCAGGGATTAATTCACCCCTCCACTTT. Its translation is CASSFAGINSPLHF.

The V and J genes are TRBV4-1 and TRBJ1-5; D may be TRBD1 (5 bases). This CDR3 contains 16 residues. The V end lost 0 bases, the J end lost 0 bases, and 9 bases lay between the germline ends. CDR1 MGHRA and CDR2 YSYEKL come from the germline V gene. CDR3 in amino acids: CASSQEGGYSNQPQHF. CDR3 sequence (DNA): TGCGCCAGCAGCCAAGAGGGGGGTTATAGCAATCAGCCCCAGCATTTT.